This record covers a single T cell receptor beta chain. Produced via immunoSEQ multiplex PCR; TCRdb's table is partial and in-frame only. The record lists about 190,000 clones, of which the ten most abundant hold 2.2%. These data are taken from a study of control samples from healthy donors and cancer patients. The CDR3 is 14 amino acids. CDR1 and CDR2 from the germline V gene are SGHTA and FQGTGA. V shed 6 bases and J 6 bases; nucleotides not matched to a gene: 6. The J gene is TRBJ2-2, the V gene TRBV7-3, with 8 positions matching TRBD1. This clonotype originated in a woman aged 25 to 39 in good health. The source material was blood. The chain's CDR3 is CASSLSGGAGELFF. In DNA form, the CDR3 reads TGTGCCAGCAGTTTGTCAGGGGGCGCCGGGGAGCTGTTTTTT. The whole variable domain, filled in from reference TRBV7-3 and TRBJ2-2, reads GAGVSQTPSNKVTEKGKYVELRCDPISGHTALYWYRQSLGQGPEFLIYFQGTGAADDSGLPNDRFFAVRPEGSVSTLKIQRTERGDSAVYLCASSLSGGAGELFFGEGSRLTVL.